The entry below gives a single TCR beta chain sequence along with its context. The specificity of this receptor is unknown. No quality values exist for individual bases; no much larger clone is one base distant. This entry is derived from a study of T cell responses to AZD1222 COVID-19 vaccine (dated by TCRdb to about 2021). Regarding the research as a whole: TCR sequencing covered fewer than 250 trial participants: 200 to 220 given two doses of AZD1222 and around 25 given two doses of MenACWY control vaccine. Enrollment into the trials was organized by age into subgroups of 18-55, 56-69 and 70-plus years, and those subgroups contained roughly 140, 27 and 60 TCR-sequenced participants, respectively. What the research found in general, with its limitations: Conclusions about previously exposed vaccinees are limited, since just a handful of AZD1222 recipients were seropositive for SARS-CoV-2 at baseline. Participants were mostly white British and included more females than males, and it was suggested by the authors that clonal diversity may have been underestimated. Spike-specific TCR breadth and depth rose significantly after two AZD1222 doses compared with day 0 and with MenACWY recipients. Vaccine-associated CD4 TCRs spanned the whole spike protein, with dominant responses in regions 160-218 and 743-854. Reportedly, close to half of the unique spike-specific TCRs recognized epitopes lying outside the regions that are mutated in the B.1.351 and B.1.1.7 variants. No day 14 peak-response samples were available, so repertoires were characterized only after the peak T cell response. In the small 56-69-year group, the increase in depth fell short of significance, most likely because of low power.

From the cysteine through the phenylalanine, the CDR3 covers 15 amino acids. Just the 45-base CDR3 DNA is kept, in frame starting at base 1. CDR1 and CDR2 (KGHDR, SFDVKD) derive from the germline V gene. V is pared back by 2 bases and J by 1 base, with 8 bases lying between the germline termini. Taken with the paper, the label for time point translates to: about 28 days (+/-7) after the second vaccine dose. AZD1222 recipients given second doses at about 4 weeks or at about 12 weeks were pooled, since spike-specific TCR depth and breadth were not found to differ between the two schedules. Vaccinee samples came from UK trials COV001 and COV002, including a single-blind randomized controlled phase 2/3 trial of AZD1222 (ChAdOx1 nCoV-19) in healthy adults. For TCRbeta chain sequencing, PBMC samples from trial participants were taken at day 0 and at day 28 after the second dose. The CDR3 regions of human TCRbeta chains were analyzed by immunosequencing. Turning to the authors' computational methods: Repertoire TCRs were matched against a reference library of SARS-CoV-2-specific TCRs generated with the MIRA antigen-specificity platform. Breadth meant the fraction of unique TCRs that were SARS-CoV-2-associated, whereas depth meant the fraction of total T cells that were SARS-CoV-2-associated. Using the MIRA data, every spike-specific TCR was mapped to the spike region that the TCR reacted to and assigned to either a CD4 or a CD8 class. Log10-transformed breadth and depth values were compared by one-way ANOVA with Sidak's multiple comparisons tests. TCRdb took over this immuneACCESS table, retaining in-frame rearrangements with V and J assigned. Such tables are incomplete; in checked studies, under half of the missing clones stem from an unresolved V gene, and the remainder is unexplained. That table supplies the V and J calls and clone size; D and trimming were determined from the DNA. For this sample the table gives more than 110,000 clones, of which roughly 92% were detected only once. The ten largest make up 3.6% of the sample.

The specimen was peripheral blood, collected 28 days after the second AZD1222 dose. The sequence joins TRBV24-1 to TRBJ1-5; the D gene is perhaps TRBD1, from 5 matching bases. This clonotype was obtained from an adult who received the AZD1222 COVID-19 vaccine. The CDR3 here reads CATSDSGASNQPQHF. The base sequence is TGTGCCACCAGTGATTCCGGGGCAAGCAATCAGCCCCAGCATTTT.